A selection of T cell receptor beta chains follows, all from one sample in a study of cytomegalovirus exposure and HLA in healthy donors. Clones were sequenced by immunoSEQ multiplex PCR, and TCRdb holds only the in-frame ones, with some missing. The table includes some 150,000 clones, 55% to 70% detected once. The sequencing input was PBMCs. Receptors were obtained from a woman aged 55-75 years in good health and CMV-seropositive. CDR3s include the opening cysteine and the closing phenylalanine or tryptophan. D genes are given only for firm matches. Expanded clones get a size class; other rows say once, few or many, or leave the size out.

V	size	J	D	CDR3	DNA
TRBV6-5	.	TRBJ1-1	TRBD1	CASSLSQGALTEAFF	TGTGCCAGCAGTCTTAGTCAGGGGGCATTGACTGAAGCTTTCTTT
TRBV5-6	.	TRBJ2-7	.	CASSLGVYEQYF	TGTGCCAGCAGCTTGGGAGTCTACGAGCAGTACTTC
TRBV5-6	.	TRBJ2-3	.	CASSLEGRGDTQYF	TGTGCCAGCAGCTTGGAAGGTAGGGGAGATACGCAGTATTTT
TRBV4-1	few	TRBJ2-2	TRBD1	CASSQATLTGYTGELFF	TGCGCCAGCAGCCAGGCTACTTTGACAGGGTACACCGGGGAGCTGTTTTTT
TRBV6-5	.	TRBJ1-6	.	CASSINRDGSPLHF	TGTGCCAGCAGTATAAACAGGGACGGGTCACCCCTCCACTTT
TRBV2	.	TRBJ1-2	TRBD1	CASMISRGPNGYTF	TGTGCCAGCATGATCAGCAGGGGGCCAAATGGCTACACCTTC
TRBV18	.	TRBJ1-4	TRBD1	CASSPNQQPGQLNEKLFF	TGTGCCAGCTCACCTAACCAGCAACCGGGACAGCTTAATGAAAAACTGTTTTTT
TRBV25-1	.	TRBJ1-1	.	CASSEWRAGPVPFF	TGTGCCAGCAGTGAATGGAGGGCAGGGCCGGTTCCTTTCTTT
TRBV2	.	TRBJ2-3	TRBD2	CASSDLALAGATDTQYF	TGTGCCAGCAGTGACCTAGCTCTAGCGGGAGCTACAGATACGCAGTATTTT
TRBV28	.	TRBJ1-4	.	CASFPTRGYEKLFF	TGTGCCAGTTTCCCGACTCGGGGATACGAAAAACTGTTTTTT
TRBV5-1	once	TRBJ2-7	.	CASSLSGTRFEQYF	TGCGCCAGCAGCCTCTCCGGGACTCGCTTCGAGCAGTACTTC
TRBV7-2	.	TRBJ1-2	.	CASSTMGANYGYTF	TGTGCCAGCAGCACGATGGGAGCTAACTATGGCTACACCTTC
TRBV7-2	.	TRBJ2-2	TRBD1	CASSPSRDRNTGELFF	TGTGCCAGCAGCCCCTCCCGGGACAGGAACACCGGGGAGCTGTTTTTT
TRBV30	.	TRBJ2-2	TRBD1	CAYSGQGLKTNTGELFF	TGTGCCTATTCGGGACAGGGACTAAAAACGAACACCGGGGAGCTGTTTTTT
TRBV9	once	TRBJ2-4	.	CASSATMTGPKNIQYF	TGTGCCAGCAGCGCCACAATGACAGGACCCAAAAACATTCAGTACTTC
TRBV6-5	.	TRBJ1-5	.	CASSSQGRGSNQPQHF	TGTGCCAGCAGTTCGCAGGGAAGGGGGAGCAATCAGCCCCAGCATTTT
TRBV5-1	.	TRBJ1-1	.	CASSYTGNTEAFF	TGCGCCAGCAGCTATACAGGGAACACTGAAGCTTTCTTT
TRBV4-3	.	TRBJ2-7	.	CASSQEGQGAYEQYF	TGCGCCAGCAGCCAAGAAGGACAAGGGGCCTACGAGCAGTACTTC
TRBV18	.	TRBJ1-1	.	CASSLGQLYMNTEAFF	TGTGCCAGCTCCCTAGGACAGCTTTACATGAACACTGAAGCTTTCTTT
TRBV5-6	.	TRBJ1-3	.	CASSSFYRDSGNTIYF	TGTGCCAGCAGCTCATTCTACAGGGACTCTGGAAACACCATATATTTT
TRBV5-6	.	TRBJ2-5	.	CASGKQGQETQYF	TGTGCCAGCGGCAAACAGGGTCAAGAGACCCAGTACTTC
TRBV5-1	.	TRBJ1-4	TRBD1	CASSSQGMDEKLFF	TGCGCCAGCAGCTCACAGGGGATGGATGAAAAACTGTTTTTT
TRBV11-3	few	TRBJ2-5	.	CASSLVRDTQETQYF	TGTGCCAGCAGCTTAGTGAGGGACACGCAAGAGACCCAGTACTTC
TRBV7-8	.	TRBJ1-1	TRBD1	CASSLYGTVNTEAFF	TGTGCCAGCAGCTTATATGGGACAGTGAACACTGAAGCTTTCTTT
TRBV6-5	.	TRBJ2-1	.	CASSYSSGLNEQFF	TGTGCCAGCAGTTACAGCAGTGGACTCAATGAGCAGTTCTTC
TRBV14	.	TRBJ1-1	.	CASSLEVKGTEAFF	TGTGCCAGCAGCCTAGAAGTGAAGGGGACTGAAGCTTTCTTT
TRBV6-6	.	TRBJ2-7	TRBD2	CASSRTSAYEQYF	TGTGCCAGCAGCCGGACTAGCGCCTACGAGCAGTACTTC
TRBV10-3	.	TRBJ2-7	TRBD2	CAISRLAGEYEQYF	TGTGCCATCAGTCGACTAGCGGGAGAGTACGAGCAGTACTTC
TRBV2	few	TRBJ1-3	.	CASTQGINTIYF	TGTGCCAGCACCCAGGGTATAAACACCATATATTTT
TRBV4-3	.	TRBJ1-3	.	CASSQDLSGNTIYF	TGCGCCAGCAGCCAAGATTTATCTGGAAACACCATATATTTT
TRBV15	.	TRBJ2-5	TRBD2	CATSGGTSGQETQYF	TGTGCCACCAGCGGAGGGACTAGCGGGCAAGAGACCCAGTACTTC
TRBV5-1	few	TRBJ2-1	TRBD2	CASSPPLAGENNEQFF	TGCGCCAGCAGCCCACCGCTAGCGGGAGAGAACAATGAGCAGTTCTTC
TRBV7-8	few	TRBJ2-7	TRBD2	CASSLTSGSYEQYF	TGTGCCAGCAGCTTAACTAGCGGTTCCTACGAGCAGTACTTC
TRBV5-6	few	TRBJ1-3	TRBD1	CASSLGLWQGVYGNTIYF	TGTGCCAGCAGCTTGGGACTTTGGCAGGGGGTATATGGAAACACCATATATTTT
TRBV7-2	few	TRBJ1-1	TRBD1	CASSNQGAGTEAFF	TGTGCCAGCAGCAACCAGGGGGCCGGGACTGAAGCTTTCTTT
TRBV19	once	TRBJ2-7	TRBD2	CASSVLAGVGEQYF	TGTGCCAGTAGTGTACTAGCGGGAGTAGGCGAGCAGTACTTC
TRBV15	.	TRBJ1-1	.	CATSRVQGEAFF	TGTGCCACCAGCAGAGTTCAGGGTGAAGCTTTCTTT
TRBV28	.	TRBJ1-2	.	CASSTAYGYTF	TGTGCCAGCAGCACAGCATATGGCTACACCTTC
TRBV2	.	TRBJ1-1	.	CASRKTRENTEAFF	TGTGCCAGCAGAAAAACCCGGGAGAACACTGAAGCTTTCTTT
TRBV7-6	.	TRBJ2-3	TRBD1	CASSVTGGFTDTQYF	TGTGCCAGCAGCGTGACAGGGGGATTCACAGATACGCAGTATTTT
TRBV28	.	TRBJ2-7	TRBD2	CASTSTSPGGGYEQYF	TGTGCCAGCACATCCACATCCCCGGGGGGGGGCTACGAGCAGTACTTC
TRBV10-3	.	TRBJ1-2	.	CAISEPGSSVGYTF	TGTGCCATCAGTGAGCCAGGATCGTCAGTCGGCTACACCTTC
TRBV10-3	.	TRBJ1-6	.	CAISEETVNSPLHF	TGTGCCATCAGTGAGGAGACAGTTAATTCACCCCTCCACTTT
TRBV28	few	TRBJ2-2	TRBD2	CASRLLGLAGSYVTNTGELFF	TGTGCCAGCAGGCTGCTGGGACTAGCGGGATCGTACGTTACGAACACCGGGGAGCTGTTTTTT
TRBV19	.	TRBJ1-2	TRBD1	CASSLRTGRDYGYTF	TGTGCCAGTAGTTTGCGGACAGGCCGGGACTATGGCTACACCTTC
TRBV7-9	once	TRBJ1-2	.	CASSTESGYTF	TGTGCCAGCAGTACAGAATCGGGCTACACCTTC
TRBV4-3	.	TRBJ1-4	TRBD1	CASSQGGTGILEGENEKLFF	TGCGCCAGCAGCCAAGGGGGGACAGGGATTTTAGAGGGTGAGAATGAAAAACTGTTTTTT
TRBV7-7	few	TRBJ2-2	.	CASSLGTYGTGELFF	TGTGCCAGCAGCTTAGGAACTTATGGCACCGGGGAGCTGTTTTTT
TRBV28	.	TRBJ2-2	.	CASIKSPGTGELFF	TGTGCCAGCATCAAGTCGCCGGGCACCGGGGAGCTGTTTTTT
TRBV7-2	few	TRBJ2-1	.	CASSLKGGRSSEQFF	TGTGCCAGCAGCTTAAAAGGAGGACGCTCCAGCGAGCAGTTCTTC
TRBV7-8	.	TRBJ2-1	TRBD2	CASSLIAGSYNEQFF	TGTGCCAGCAGCCTCATAGCGGGGAGCTACAATGAGCAGTTCTTC
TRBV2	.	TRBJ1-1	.	CASRMRAEAFF	TGTGCCAGCAGAATGCGGGCTGAAGCTTTCTTT
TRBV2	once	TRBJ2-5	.	CASEAAGETQYF	TGTGCCAGCGAGGCGGCCGGGGAGACCCAGTACTTC
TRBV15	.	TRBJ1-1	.	CATSKGLGTEAFF	TGTGCCACCAGCAAGGGGCTGGGCACTGAAGCTTTCTTT
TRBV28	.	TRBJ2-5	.	CASRPRQYGETQYF	TGTGCCAGCAGACCGAGGCAGTATGGAGAGACCCAGTACTTC
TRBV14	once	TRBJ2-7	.	CASSELQGSEQYEQYF	TGTGCCAGCAGCGAATTACAGGGTTCCGAACAATACGAGCAGTACTTC
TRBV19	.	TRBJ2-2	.	CASSSLPSGELFF	TGTGCCAGTAGTTCCCTCCCGTCCGGGGAGCTGTTTTTT
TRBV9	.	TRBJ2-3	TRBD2	CASSVLSAGGIVGTDTQYF	TGTGCCAGCAGCGTATTATCAGCGGGAGGGATAGTGGGGACAGATACGCAGTATTTT
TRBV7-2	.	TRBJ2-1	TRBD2	CASTGTSGNYEQFF	TGTGCCAGCACCGGGACTAGCGGGAACTATGAGCAGTTCTTC
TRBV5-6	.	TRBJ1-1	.	CASSHSGVGEAFF	TGTGCCAGCAGCCACTCGGGGGTTGGGGAAGCTTTCTTT